Listed below are T cell receptor beta chains from one sample, sequenced in a study of blood T cell repertoires in COVID-19. Generated by immunoSEQ multiplex PCR, the TCRdb table keeps only in-frame clones and is missing some. The sample includes 250,000 or so clones, about 80% seen only once; the top ten take roughly 3.2%. The sequenced sample was PBMCs or T cells enriched from blood (not recorded which). These receptors originate from a man between 45 and 60 years old who had recovered from COVID-19. Both conserved end residues are part of each CDR3. The size field is filled for only some rows; it gives once, few, many or a size class.

size	J	V	CDR3
-	TRBJ2-7	TRBV27	CASSYTGVIYEQYF
-	TRBJ1-1	TRBV9	CASSASPQVDTEAFF
-	TRBJ2-7	TRBV5-1	CASSFTGTGTSVQYF
-	TRBJ2-1	TRBV6-2/TRBV6-3	CASSGGVDYKSYNEQFF
-	TRBJ2-3	TRBV7-2	CASSLVFSTDTQYF
-	TRBJ2-2	TRBV7-6	CASSLAPKSGTGVTGELFF
once	TRBJ2-5	TRBV9	CASSVDSGEETQYF
-	TRBJ1-2	TRBV27	CASSFGTGYGYTF
-	TRBJ1-2	TRBV27	CASSSATGALYYGYTF
-	TRBJ2-3	TRBV7-3	CASSFDGDRATDTQYF
-	TRBJ2-7	TRBV2	CASRGTGTSEQYF
-	TRBJ2-3	TRBV4-1	CASSQVSDTQYF
-	TRBJ1-2	TRBV11-3	CASSPNSGQGLYGYTF
once	TRBJ2-5	TRBV18	CASSPGGQGGETQYF
once	TRBJ1-4	TRBV28	CASSSPDSDEKLFF
-	TRBJ2-5	TRBV19	CASSITGGGETQYF
-	TRBJ2-1	TRBV12-3/TRBV12-4	CASSFQREEQFF
few	TRBJ2-1	TRBV5-4	CASSLPTVNEQFF
-	TRBJ1-1	TRBV10-3	CAISVQGAGAFF
-	TRBJ2-7	TRBV28	CASSLPTWGAILYEQYF
-	TRBJ2-2	TRBV9	CASSSQIRGGIGELFF
-	TRBJ1-6	TRBV5-6	CASMGGQHYNSPLHF
-	TRBJ2-7	TRBV7-2	CASSRRSGQTYEQYF
few	TRBJ1-2	TRBV29-1	CSVREQTTYGYTF
-	TRBJ2-3	TRBV19	CASSIGTGEGTDTQYF
-	TRBJ1-4	TRBV30	CAWGQGVHEKLFF
-	TRBJ2-5	TRBV7-2	CASSLAVGSGGETQYF
once	TRBJ1-1	TRBV5-1	CASRDRVANTEAFF
few	TRBJ1-5	TRBV12-5	CASGFLTGSNQPQHF
-	TRBJ2-1	TRBV18	CASSPPSRGVNNEQFF
-	TRBJ1-6	TRBV27	CASSRGPARARYNSPLHF
-	TRBJ2-1	TRBV20-1	CSASGLEHPYNEQFF
-	TRBJ2-1	TRBV5-1	CASSFRLAGGRNEQFF
-	TRBJ2-5	TRBV7-2	CASSSGLAGETQYF
-	TRBJ2-1	TRBV10-1	CASSETSGSSYNEQFF
-	TRBJ2-1	TRBV24-1	CATSATGTGRFNEQFF
-	TRBJ1-2	TRBV14	CASSHLVDTYGYTF
-	TRBJ1-4	TRBV5-1	CASSYREGTNEKLFF
few	TRBJ1-5	TRBV19	CASSIEPGQGFNQPQHF
-	TRBJ2-4	TRBV4-3	CASSQDLRLANIQYF
-	TRBJ1-1	TRBV6-2/TRBV6-3	CASSYLTEREAFF
-	TRBJ1-2	TRBV4-3	CASSQDPAVPYGYTF